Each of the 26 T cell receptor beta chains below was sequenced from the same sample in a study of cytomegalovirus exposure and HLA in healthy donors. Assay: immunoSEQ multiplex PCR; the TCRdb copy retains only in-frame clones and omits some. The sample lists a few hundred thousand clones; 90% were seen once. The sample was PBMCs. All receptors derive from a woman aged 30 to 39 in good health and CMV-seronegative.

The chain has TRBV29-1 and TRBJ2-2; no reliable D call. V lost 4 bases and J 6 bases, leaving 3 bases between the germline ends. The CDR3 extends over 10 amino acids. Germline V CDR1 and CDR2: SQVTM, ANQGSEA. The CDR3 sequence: CSVVSGELFF. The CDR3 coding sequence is TGCAGCGTTGTATCCGGGGAGCTGTTTTTT.

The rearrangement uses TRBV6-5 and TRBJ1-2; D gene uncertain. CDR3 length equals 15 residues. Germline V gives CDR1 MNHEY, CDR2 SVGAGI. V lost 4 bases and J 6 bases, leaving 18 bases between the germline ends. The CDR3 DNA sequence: TGTGCCAGCAGTTTAGGGTTAGCGGTTAGTAATGGCTACACCTTC. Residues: CASSLGLAVSNGYTF.

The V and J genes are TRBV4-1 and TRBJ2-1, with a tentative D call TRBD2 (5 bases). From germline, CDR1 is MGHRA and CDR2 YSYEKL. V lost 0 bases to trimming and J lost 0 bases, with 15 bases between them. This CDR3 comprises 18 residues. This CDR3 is CASSQDSLRAYSYNEQFF. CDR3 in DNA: TGCGCCAGCAGCCAAGATTCATTGCGGGCTTACTCCTACAATGAGCAGTTCTTC.

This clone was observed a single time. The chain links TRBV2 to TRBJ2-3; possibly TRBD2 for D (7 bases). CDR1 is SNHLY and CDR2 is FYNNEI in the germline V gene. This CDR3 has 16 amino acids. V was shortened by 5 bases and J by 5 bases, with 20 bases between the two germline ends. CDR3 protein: CASSSRGGSGLDTQYF. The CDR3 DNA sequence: TGTGCCAGCAGTTCGAGGGGGGGTAGCGGGTTAGATACGCAGTATTTT.

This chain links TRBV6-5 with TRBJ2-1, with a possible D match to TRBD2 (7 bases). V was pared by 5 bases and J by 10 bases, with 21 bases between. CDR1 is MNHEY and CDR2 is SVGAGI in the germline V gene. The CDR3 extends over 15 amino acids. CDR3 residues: CASSPMGGAYGEQFF. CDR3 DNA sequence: TGTGCCAGCAGTCCGATGGGGGGGGCCTATGGGGAGCAGTTCTTC.

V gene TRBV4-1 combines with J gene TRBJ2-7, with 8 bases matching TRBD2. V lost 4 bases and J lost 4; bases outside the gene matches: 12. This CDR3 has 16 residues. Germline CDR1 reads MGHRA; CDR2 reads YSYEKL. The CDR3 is CASSPHSGKIFYEQYF. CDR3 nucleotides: TGCGCCAGCAGCCCCCATAGCGGGAAAATCTTTTACGAGCAGTACTTC.

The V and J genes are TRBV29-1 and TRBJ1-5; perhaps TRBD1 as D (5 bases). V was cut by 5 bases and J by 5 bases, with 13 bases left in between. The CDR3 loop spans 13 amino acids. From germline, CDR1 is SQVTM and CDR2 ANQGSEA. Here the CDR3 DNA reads TGCAGCGTTTTTTTTGTGGGGGATCAGCCCCAGCATTTT. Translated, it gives CSVFFVGDQPQHF.

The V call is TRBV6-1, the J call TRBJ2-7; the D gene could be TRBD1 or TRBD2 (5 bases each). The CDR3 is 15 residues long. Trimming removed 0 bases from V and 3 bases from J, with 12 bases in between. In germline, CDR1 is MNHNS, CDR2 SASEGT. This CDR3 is CASSEASGSIYEQYF. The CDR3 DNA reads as TGTGCCAGCAGTGAAGCGTCAGGGAGTATCTACGAGCAGTACTTC.

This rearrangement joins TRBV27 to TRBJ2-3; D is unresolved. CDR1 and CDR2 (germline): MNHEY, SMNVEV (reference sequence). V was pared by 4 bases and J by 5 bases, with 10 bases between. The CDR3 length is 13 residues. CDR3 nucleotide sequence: TGTGCCAGCAGTTCCCCGGGTCTAGATACGCAGTATTTT. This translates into CASSSPGLDTQYF.

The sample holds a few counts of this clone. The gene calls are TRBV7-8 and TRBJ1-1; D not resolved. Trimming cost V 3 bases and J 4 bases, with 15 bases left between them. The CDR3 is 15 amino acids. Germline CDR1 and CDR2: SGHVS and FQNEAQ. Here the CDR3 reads CASSLRGRAGTEAFF. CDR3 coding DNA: TGTGCCAGCAGCTTGCGCGGGCGGGCCGGCACTGAAGCTTTCTTT.

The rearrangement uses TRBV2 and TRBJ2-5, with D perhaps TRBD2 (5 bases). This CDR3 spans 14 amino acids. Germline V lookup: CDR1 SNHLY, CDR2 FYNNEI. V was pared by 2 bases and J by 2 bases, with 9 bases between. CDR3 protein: CASSEKLVQETQYF. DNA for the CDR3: TGTGCCAGCAGTGAAAAACTAGTACAAGAGACCCAGTACTTC.

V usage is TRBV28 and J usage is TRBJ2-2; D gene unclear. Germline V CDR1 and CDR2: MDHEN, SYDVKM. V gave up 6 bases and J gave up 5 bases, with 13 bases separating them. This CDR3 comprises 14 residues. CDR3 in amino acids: CASSPEWQTGELFF. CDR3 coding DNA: TGTGCCAGCAGCCCCGAGTGGCAGACCGGGGAGCTGTTTTTT.

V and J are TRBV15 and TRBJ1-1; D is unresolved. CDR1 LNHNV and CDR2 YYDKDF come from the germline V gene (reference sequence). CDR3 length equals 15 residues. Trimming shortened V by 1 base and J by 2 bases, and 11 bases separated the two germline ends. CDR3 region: CATSRVRVGNTEAFF. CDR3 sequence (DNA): TGTGCCACCAGCAGAGTGAGGGTTGGTAACACTGAAGCTTTCTTT.

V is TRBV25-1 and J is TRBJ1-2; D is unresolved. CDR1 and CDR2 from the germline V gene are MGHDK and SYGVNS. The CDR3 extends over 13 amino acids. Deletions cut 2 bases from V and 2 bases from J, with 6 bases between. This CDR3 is CASSEVMNYGYTF. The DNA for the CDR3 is TGTGCCAGCAGTGAAGTTATGAACTATGGCTACACCTTC.

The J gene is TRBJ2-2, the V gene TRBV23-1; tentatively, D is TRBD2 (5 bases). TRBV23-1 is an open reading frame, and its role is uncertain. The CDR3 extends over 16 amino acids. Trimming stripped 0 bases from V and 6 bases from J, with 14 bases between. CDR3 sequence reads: CASSQSTDPGAGELFF. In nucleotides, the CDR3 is TGCGCCAGCAGTCAATCGACGGACCCCGGGGCCGGGGAGCTGTTTTTT.

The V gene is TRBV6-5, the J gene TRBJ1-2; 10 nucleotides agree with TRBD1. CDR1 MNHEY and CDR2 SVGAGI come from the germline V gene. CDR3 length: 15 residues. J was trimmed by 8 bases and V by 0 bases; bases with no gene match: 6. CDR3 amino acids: CASSYSRTGGGGYTF. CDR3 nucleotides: TGTGCCAGCAGTTACTCGAGGACAGGGGGGGGAGGCTACACCTTC.

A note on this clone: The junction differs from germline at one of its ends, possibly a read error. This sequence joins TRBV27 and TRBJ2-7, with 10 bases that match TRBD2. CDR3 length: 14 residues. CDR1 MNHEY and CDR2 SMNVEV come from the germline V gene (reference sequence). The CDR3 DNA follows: TGTGCCAGCAGTGTATCGGGACTAGCGATCGAGCAGTACTTC. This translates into CASSVSGLAIEQYF.

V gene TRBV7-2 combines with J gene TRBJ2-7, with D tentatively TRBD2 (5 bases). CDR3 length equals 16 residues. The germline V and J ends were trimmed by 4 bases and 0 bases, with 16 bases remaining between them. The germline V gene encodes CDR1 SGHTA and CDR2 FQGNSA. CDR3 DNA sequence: TGTGCCAGCAGCTCGTATAGCGTTAAGAGCTCCTACGAGCAGTACTTC. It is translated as CASSSYSVKSSYEQYF.

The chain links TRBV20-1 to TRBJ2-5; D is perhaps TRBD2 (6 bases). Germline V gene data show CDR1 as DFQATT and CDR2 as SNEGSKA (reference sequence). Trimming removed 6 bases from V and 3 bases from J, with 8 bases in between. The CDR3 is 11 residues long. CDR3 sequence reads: CSAEGKETQYF. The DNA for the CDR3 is TGCAGTGCGGAGGGGAAAGAGACCCAGTACTTC.

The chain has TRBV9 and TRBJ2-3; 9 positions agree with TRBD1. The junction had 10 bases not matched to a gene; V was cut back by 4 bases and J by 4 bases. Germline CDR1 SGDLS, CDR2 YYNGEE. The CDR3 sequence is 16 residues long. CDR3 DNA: TGTGCCAGCAGCATCGCCGGGACAGGGAAGGCAGATACGCAGTATTTT. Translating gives CASSIAGTGKADTQYF.

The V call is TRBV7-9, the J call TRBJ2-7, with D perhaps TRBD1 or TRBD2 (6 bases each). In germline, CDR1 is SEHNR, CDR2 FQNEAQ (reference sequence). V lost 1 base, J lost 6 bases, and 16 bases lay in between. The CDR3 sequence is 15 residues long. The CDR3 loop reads CASSLEGGRRVEQYF. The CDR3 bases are TGTGCCAGCAGCTTAGAAGGGGGGCGTCGTGTCGAGCAGTACTTC. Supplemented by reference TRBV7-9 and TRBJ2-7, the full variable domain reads DTGVSQNPRHKITKRGQNVTFRCDPISEHNRLYWYRQTLGQGPEFLTYFQNEAQLEKSRLLSDRFSAERPKGSFSTLEIQRTEQGDSAMYLCASSLEGGRRVEQYFGPGTRLTVT.

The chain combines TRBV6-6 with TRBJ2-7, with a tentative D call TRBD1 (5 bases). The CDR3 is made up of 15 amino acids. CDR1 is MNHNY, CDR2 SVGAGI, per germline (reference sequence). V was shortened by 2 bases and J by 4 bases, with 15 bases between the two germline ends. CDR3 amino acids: CASSYQGRKTYEQYF. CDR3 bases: TGTGCCAGCAGTTACCAGGGCAGAAAAACATACGAGCAGTACTTC.

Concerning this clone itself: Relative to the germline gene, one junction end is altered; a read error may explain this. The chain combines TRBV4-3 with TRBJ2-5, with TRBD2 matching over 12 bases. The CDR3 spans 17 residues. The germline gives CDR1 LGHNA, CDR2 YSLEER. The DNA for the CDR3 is TGCGCCAGCAGCCAAGTAGTACTAGCGGGGGGCCAAAGGTCCCCAAACTTC. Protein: CASSQVVLAGGQRSPNF.

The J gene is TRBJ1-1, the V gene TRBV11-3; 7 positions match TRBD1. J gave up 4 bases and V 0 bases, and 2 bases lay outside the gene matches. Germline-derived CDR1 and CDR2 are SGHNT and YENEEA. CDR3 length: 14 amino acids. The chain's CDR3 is CASSLEQGSTEAFF. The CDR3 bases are TGTGCCAGCAGCTTAGAACAGGGGAGCACTGAAGCTTTCTTT.

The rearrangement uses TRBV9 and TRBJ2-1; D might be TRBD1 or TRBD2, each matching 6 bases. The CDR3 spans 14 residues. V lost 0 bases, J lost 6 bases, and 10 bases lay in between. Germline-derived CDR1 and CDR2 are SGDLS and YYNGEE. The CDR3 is CASSVAGGGNEQFF. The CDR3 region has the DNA TGTGCCAGCAGCGTAGCCGGGGGCGGCAATGAGCAGTTCTTC.

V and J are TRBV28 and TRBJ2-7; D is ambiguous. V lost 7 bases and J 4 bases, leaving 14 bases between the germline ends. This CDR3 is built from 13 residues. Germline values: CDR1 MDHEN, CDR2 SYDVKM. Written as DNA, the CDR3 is TGTGCCAGCACTCCTAGGGCCTCGTACGAGCAGTACTTC. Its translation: CASTPRASYEQYF.